Following are 7 T cell receptor beta chains from one sample sequenced in a study of blood T cell repertoires in COVID-19. Generated by immunoSEQ multiplex PCR, the TCRdb table keeps only in-frame clones and is missing some. The sample gives around 250,000 clones, around 83% of which show up once; 5% is in the top ten. The sample was PBMCs or T cells enriched from blood (not recorded which). These receptors all come from a man in his forties who had been exposed to COVID-19.

The chain carries TRBV7-2 and TRBJ2-3, with 8 positions matching TRBD2. Germline assignment: CDR1 SGHTA and CDR2 FQGNSA. The CDR3 length is 14 residues. V lost 6 bases, J lost 4 bases, and 6 bases stayed unmatched. CDR3: CASRTSARADTQYF. CDR3 nucleotides: TGTGCCAGCAGGACTAGCGCTCGGGCAGATACGCAGTATTTT.

The gene calls are TRBV15 and TRBJ2-2, with 8 bases fitting TRBD2. After removal of 0 bases from V and 4 bases from J, the junction contained 1 base not matched to a gene. The CDR3 totals 15 residues. Looked up from germline, CDR1 is LNHNV and CDR2 is YYDKDF (reference sequence). The CDR3 loop reads CATSRDGRATGELFF. The CDR3 nucleotides are TGTGCCACCAGCAGAGACGGGAGGGCCACCGGGGAGCTGTTTTTT.

This sequence joins TRBV5-8 and TRBJ2-3; 10 bases fit TRBD2. After removal of 5 bases from V and 8 bases from J, the junction contained 5 bases not matched to a gene. Looked up from germline, CDR1 is SGHTS and CDR2 is YDEGEE. This CDR3 region has 13 residues. This CDR3 is CASSEAGGRTQYF. The CDR3 coding sequence is TGTGCCAGCAGTGAAGCGGGAGGGCGTACGCAGTATTTT.

This chain links TRBV11-3 with TRBJ2-2; 8 bases match TRBD1. The CDR3 is 16 amino acids. Trimming removed 5 bases from V and 8 bases from J; junction bases left unmatched: 13. Germline loops: CDR1 SGHNT, CDR2 YENEEA. The CDR3 protein is CASSGGVAGGSGELFF. The CDR3 nucleotides are TGTGCCAGCAGCGGAGGGGTAGCAGGGGGCTCAGGGGAGCTGTTTTTT.

The chain combines TRBV5-5 with TRBJ2-5; TRBD1 matches at 8 bases. The CDR3 totals 16 residues. The ends lost 4 bases at V and 7 bases at J; junction bases unmatched: 15. Germline CDR1 reads SGHKS; CDR2 reads YYEKEE (reference sequence). The CDR3 spells CASSRWTGLFSGTQYF. The CDR3 DNA reads as TGTGCCAGCAGCCGATGGACAGGGTTGTTCTCAGGGACCCAGTACTTC. The full variable domain, its missing parts supplied by reference TRBV5-5 and TRBJ2-5, is DAGVTQSPTHLIKTRGQQVTLRCSPISGHKSVSWYQQVLGQGPQFIFQYYEKEERGRGNFPDRFSARQFPNYSSELNVNALLLGDSALYLCASSRWTGLFSGTQYFGPGTRLLVL.

The rearrangement joins TRBV19 to TRBJ1-2; 7 bases align to TRBD1. The CDR3 spans 18 residues. Unmatched junction bases numbered 14, after V lost 4 bases and J lost 0 bases. Germline V CDR1 and CDR2: LNHDA, SQIVND (reference sequence). CDR3: CASSRRQGRGFANYGYTF. Here the CDR3 DNA reads TGTGCCAGTAGTAGGAGACAGGGAAGAGGTTTTGCTAACTATGGCTACACCTTC.

The chain links TRBV25-1 to TRBJ2-5, with a tentative D call TRBD1 (6 bases). The germline V gene has CDR1 MGHDK and CDR2 SYGVNS. There are 15 residues in the CDR3. Trimming took 5 bases from V and 3 from J, leaving 16 bases between them. The CDR3 bases are TGTGCCAGCAGTCGGCAGGGGTTGTTAGAAGAGACCCAGTACTTC. Translation gives CASSRQGLLEETQYF.